A selection of T cell receptor beta chains follows, all from one sample in a study of T-cell reconstitution after alpha-beta-depleted transplantation in children. MiXCR, applied by TCRdb to the PCR reads, yields one record per CDR3 protein. Of 500,000 to 650,000 distinct CDR3 sequences detected, over 9.5% appear once; the ten largest clones hold 14%. Sequenced material: PBMCs, mostly from graft donor cells, taken 180 days after TCRalphabeta/CD19-depleted stem cell transplant. The source of these receptors is a female patient aged 2-15 years who had a stem cell transplant for aplastic anemia, so the T cells may come from the graft donor. The CDR3 runs from the conserved cysteine through the conserved F or W. A D gene is named only where the DNA matches it firmly. Part of the rows lack a size; the others show once, few, many or a class for expanded clones.

D gene: -
J gene: TRBJ1-1
clone size: many
V gene: TRBV7-8
CDR3 length: 13
CDR3 DNA: TGTGCCAGCAGCTTGGGGGCCTTCACTGAAGCTTTCTTT
CDR3 protein: CASSLGAFTEAFF

D gene: -
J gene: TRBJ1-1
clone size: -
V gene: TRBV2
CDR3 length: 15
CDR3 DNA: TGTGCCAGCAGTGAATTCGGTACATTCAACACTGAAGCTTTCTTT
CDR3 protein: CASSEFGTFNTEAFF

D gene: -
J gene: TRBJ1-3
clone size: -
V gene: TRBV5-6
CDR3 length: 15
CDR3 DNA: TGTGCCAGCAGGTTCAGGTCCAACTCTGGAAACACCATATATTTT
CDR3 protein: CASRFRSNSGNTIYF

D gene: -
J gene: TRBJ1-3
clone size: many
V gene: TRBV29-1
CDR3 length: 14
CDR3 DNA: TGCAGCGTTGAGACCCAGGGGTCTGGAAACACCATATATTTT
CDR3 protein: CSVETQGSGNTIYF

D gene: -
J gene: TRBJ1-4
clone size: -
V gene: TRBV30
CDR3 length: 14
CDR3 DNA: TGTGCCTGGACCCGACAGGCAACTAATGAAAAACTGTTTTTT
CDR3 protein: CAWTRQATNEKLFF

D gene: -
J gene: TRBJ2-5
clone size: -
V gene: TRBV30
CDR3 length: 9
CDR3 DNA: TGTTTTAGCTTGGGGACCCAGTACTTC
CDR3 protein: CFSLGTQYF

D gene: -
J gene: TRBJ2-7
clone size: few
V gene: TRBV14
CDR3 length: 15
CDR3 DNA: TGTGCCAGCAGCCGGACTGACAGGCGGAACTACGAGCAGTACTTC
CDR3 protein: CASSRTDRRNYEQYF

D gene: TRBD2
J gene: TRBJ2-1
clone size: -
V gene: TRBV3-1
CDR3 length: 18
CDR3 DNA: TGTGCCAGCAGCCACCTTAGGACTAGCGGGAGGTCCCGAAATGAGCAGTTCTTC
CDR3 protein: CASSHLRTSGRSRNEQFF

D gene: TRBD2
J gene: TRBJ2-3
clone size: -
V gene: TRBV24-1
CDR3 length: 16
CDR3 DNA: TGTGCCACCAGTGACATTAGCGGGATCCCCACAGATACGCAGTATTTT
CDR3 protein: CATSDISGIPTDTQYF

D gene: TRBD2
J gene: TRBJ2-1
clone size: -
V gene: TRBV29-1
CDR3 length: 11
CDR3 DNA: TGCAGCGTGGCTGGCGGGGGGGAGCAGTTCTTC
CDR3 protein: CSVAGGGEQFF

D gene: -
J gene: TRBJ1-2
clone size: few
V gene: TRBV5-1
CDR3 length: 14
CDR3 DNA: TGCGCCAGCAGCTTTGCAGGGGAGGACTATGGCTACACCTTC
CDR3 protein: CASSFAGEDYGYTF

D gene: -
J gene: TRBJ1-2
clone size: few
V gene: TRBV28
CDR3 length: 13
CDR3 DNA: TGTGCCAGCAGCGACGGGGGTTACTATGGCTACACCTTC
CDR3 protein: CASSDGGYYGYTF

D gene: -
J gene: TRBJ1-5
clone size: -
V gene: TRBV11-2
CDR3 length: 16
CDR3 DNA: TGTGCCAGCAGCTTAGAGTTCGGACCCAACAATCAGCCCCAGCATTTT
CDR3 protein: CASSLEFGPNNQPQHF

D gene: -
J gene: TRBJ1-4
clone size: -
V gene: TRBV5-1
CDR3 length: 14
CDR3 DNA: TGCGCCAGCAGCTTTCGGGCAACTAATGAAAAACTGTTTTTT
CDR3 protein: CASSFRATNEKLFF

D gene: TRBD1
J gene: TRBJ2-3
clone size: -
V gene: TRBV20-1
CDR3 length: 15
CDR3 DNA: TGCAGTGCTAGACCCGGGACAGGTACCACAGATACGCAGTATTTT
CDR3 protein: CSARPGTGTTDTQYF

D gene: TRBD2
J gene: TRBJ2-7
clone size: -
V gene: TRBV29-1
CDR3 length: 13
CDR3 DNA: TGCAGTCGCAGGGAGGGTCGAGTATACGAGCAGTACTTC
CDR3 protein: CSRREGRVYEQYF

D gene: -
J gene: TRBJ2-3
clone size: few
V gene: TRBV5-1
CDR3 length: 14
CDR3 DNA: TGCGCCAGCAGCCCCCCAGGGTTAGCAGATACGCAGTATTTT
CDR3 protein: CASSPPGLADTQYF

D gene: TRBD2
J gene: TRBJ2-1
clone size: -
V gene: TRBV19
CDR3 length: 14
CDR3 DNA: TGTGCCAGTAGGGCGGGACTAGCCTACAATGAGCAGTTCTTC
CDR3 protein: CASRAGLAYNEQFF

D gene: -
J gene: TRBJ2-5
clone size: -
V gene: TRBV28
CDR3 length: 12
CDR3 DNA: TGTGCCAGCAGTCCCCCCCTCGGGGTGGAGTACTTC
CDR3 protein: CASSPPLGVEYF

D gene: TRBD2
J gene: TRBJ2-7
clone size: few
V gene: TRBV11-2
CDR3 length: 21
CDR3 DNA: TGTGCCAGCAGCTTAGATCCTCCGAGGACTAGCGGGAGAGGGAGATTTTACGAGCAGTACTTC
CDR3 protein: CASSLDPPRTSGRGRFYEQYF

D gene: -
J gene: TRBJ2-4
clone size: -
V gene: TRBV6-5
CDR3 length: 15
CDR3 DNA: TGTGCCAGCAGTTACAAGTTCGTGACAGGCAACATTCAGTACTTC
CDR3 protein: CASSYKFVTGNIQYF

D gene: TRBD2
J gene: TRBJ2-1
clone size: -
V gene: TRBV12-3/TRBV12-4
CDR3 length: 15
CDR3 DNA: TGTGCCAGCAGACCGGGACTAGCGGAGAACAATGAGCAGTTCTTC
CDR3 protein: CASRPGLAENNEQFF

D gene: -
J gene: TRBJ2-6
clone size: many
V gene: TRBV5-1
CDR3 length: 15
CDR3 DNA: TGCGCCAGCAGCTTGGATGGGAGTGGGGCCAACGTCCTGACTTTC
CDR3 protein: CASSLDGSGANVLTF

D gene: -
J gene: TRBJ1-5
clone size: few
V gene: TRBV25-1
CDR3 length: 14
CDR3 DNA: TGTGCCAGCAGTCAACAGGGTCTCAATCAGCCCCAGCATTTT
CDR3 protein: CASSQQGLNQPQHF

D gene: -
J gene: TRBJ2-1
clone size: few
V gene: TRBV4-3
CDR3 length: 12
CDR3 DNA: TGCGCCAGCAGCCAAGATGGCCGTGAGCAGTTCTTC
CDR3 protein: CASSQDGREQFF

D gene: TRBD2
J gene: TRBJ2-3
clone size: -
V gene: TRBV12-3/TRBV12-4
CDR3 length: 18
CDR3 DNA: TGTGCCAGCAGTTTATTCGACTCACAGCGGGAGTGCACAGATACGCAGTATTTT
CDR3 protein: CASSLFDSQRECTDTQYF

D gene: TRBD2
J gene: TRBJ2-3
clone size: -
V gene: TRBV7-2
CDR3 length: 16
CDR3 DNA: TGTGCCAGCAGCTTGGGACTAGCGGGACTCCCGGATACGCAGTATTTT
CDR3 protein: CASSLGLAGLPDTQYF

D gene: -
J gene: TRBJ2-3
clone size: -
V gene: TRBV28
CDR3 length: 15
CDR3 DNA: TGTGCCAGCAGTTTTCGGCAGCCCACGACAGATACGCAGTATTTT
CDR3 protein: CASSFRQPTTDTQYF

D gene: -
J gene: TRBJ2-5
clone size: -
V gene: TRBV28
CDR3 length: 12
CDR3 DNA: TGTGCCAGCAGTGGACCAATAGAGACCCAGTACTTC
CDR3 protein: CASSGPIETQYF

D gene: -
J gene: TRBJ2-7
clone size: many
V gene: TRBV5-1
CDR3 length: 13
CDR3 DNA: TGCGCCAGCAGCGGGACGGAATCCTACGAGCAGTACTTC
CDR3 protein: CASSGTESYEQYF

D gene: -
J gene: TRBJ1-6
clone size: -
V gene: TRBV7-9
CDR3 length: 15
CDR3 DNA: TGTGCCAGCAGCTCCGGGGACGGCCCGGATTCACCCCTCCACTTT
CDR3 protein: CASSSGDGPDSPLHF

D gene: -
J gene: TRBJ2-7
clone size: few
V gene: TRBV5-1
CDR3 length: 15
CDR3 DNA: TGCGCCAGCAGCTTGTGGTCAGGGGATTATCGCGAGCAGTACTTC
CDR3 protein: CASSLWSGDYREQYF

D gene: -
J gene: TRBJ1-5
clone size: -
V gene: TRBV28
CDR3 length: 18
CDR3 DNA: TGTGCCAGCAGTTTACTAGCCCAGTCGTCGCCTACACCTCAGCCCCAGCATTTT
CDR3 protein: CASSLLAQSSPTPQPQHF

D gene: -
J gene: TRBJ2-6
clone size: -
V gene: TRBV27
CDR3 length: 14
CDR3 DNA: TGTGCCAGCAGTTTTGGACGGGGGGCCAACGGCCTGACTTTC
CDR3 protein: CASSFGRGANGLTF

D gene: TRBD2
J gene: TRBJ2-1
clone size: few
V gene: TRBV12-3/TRBV12-4
CDR3 length: 17
CDR3 DNA: TGTGCCAGCAGTTTCATTAATAGCGGGTGGCTCTACAATGAGCAGTTCTTC
CDR3 protein: CASSFINSGWLYNEQFF

D gene: TRBD1
J gene: TRBJ2-2
clone size: -
V gene: TRBV5-1
CDR3 length: 15
CDR3 DNA: TGCGCCAGCAGCCGGAACAGGGGAAGCACCGGGGAGCTGTTTTTT
CDR3 protein: CASSRNRGSTGELFF

D gene: -
J gene: TRBJ1-5
clone size: few
V gene: TRBV6-2/TRBV6-3
CDR3 length: 19
CDR3 DNA: TGTGCCAGCAGTTACAACACTAGGACAGCTACACATAGCAATCAGCCCCAGCATTTT
CDR3 protein: CASSYNTRTATHSNQPQHF

D gene: -
J gene: TRBJ2-1
clone size: -
V gene: TRBV12-3/TRBV12-4
CDR3 length: 15
CDR3 DNA: TGTGCCAGCAGTTTAGATGGGGGGCCAATCGATGAGCAGTTCTTC
CDR3 protein: CASSLDGGPIDEQFF

D gene: -
J gene: TRBJ1-3
clone size: -
V gene: TRBV6-1
CDR3 length: 14
CDR3 DNA: TGTGCCAGCAGTAGCTCTAATGGAGGAAACACCATATATTTT
CDR3 protein: CASSSSNGGNTIYF

D gene: TRBD2
J gene: TRBJ2-5
clone size: few
V gene: TRBV12-3/TRBV12-4
CDR3 length: 15
CDR3 DNA: TGTGCCAGCAGTTTTACTAGCGGGATCCAAGAGACCCAGTACTTC
CDR3 protein: CASSFTSGIQETQYF

D gene: -
J gene: TRBJ2-2
clone size: few
V gene: TRBV2
CDR3 length: 12
CDR3 DNA: TGTGCCAGCAGCCACCCCACCGGGGAGCTGTTTTTT
CDR3 protein: CASSHPTGELFF

D gene: TRBD1
J gene: TRBJ2-1
clone size: -
V gene: TRBV7-8
CDR3 length: 15
CDR3 DNA: TGTGCCAGCGGGCCCCGGGACAGGGTCCACAATGAGCAGTTCTTC
CDR3 protein: CASGPRDRVHNEQFF

D gene: -
J gene: TRBJ2-1
clone size: -
V gene: TRBV6-2/TRBV6-3
CDR3 length: 17
CDR3 DNA: TGTGCCAGCAGTATCCACCGAGGACTATCCCTTTACAATGAGCAGTTCTTC
CDR3 protein: CASSIHRGLSLYNEQFF

D gene: -
J gene: TRBJ2-7
clone size: few
V gene: TRBV20-1
CDR3 length: 14
CDR3 DNA: TGCAGTGCAGAGGGGACCCAATTTTTCTACGAGCAGTACTTC
CDR3 protein: CSAEGTQFFYEQYF

D gene: -
J gene: TRBJ2-7
clone size: few
V gene: TRBV7-2
CDR3 length: 16
CDR3 DNA: TGTGCCAGCAGCTTAGGGGGCGGCTATTCGGGCTACGAGCAGTACTTC
CDR3 protein: CASSLGGGYSGYEQYF

D gene: -
J gene: TRBJ2-5
clone size: many
V gene: TRBV7-9
CDR3 length: 12
CDR3 DNA: TGTGCCAGCACCGACGTCCAAGAGACCCAGTACTTC
CDR3 protein: CASTDVQETQYF

D gene: -
J gene: TRBJ1-1
clone size: -
V gene: TRBV7-9
CDR3 length: 16
CDR3 DNA: TGTGCCAGCAGCTTAGCGCGGTGGGTGTGGAACACTGAAGCTTTCTTT
CDR3 protein: CASSLARWVWNTEAFF

D gene: TRBD2
J gene: TRBJ2-5
clone size: few
V gene: TRBV28
CDR3 length: 15
CDR3 DNA: TGTGCCAGCAGTTTATGGACTAGCGGTAAAGAGACCCAGTACTTC
CDR3 protein: CASSLWTSGKETQYF

D gene: TRBD2
J gene: TRBJ2-5
clone size: -
V gene: TRBV12-3/TRBV12-4
CDR3 length: 19
CDR3 DNA: TGTGCCAGCAGTTCGTTCGGGACTAGCGGGAGGGCCGTGCTAGAGACCCAGTACTTC
CDR3 protein: CASSSFGTSGRAVLETQYF

D gene: -
J gene: TRBJ2-1
clone size: -
V gene: TRBV7-7
CDR3 length: 13
CDR3 DNA: TGTGCCAGCAGCTTAAACCCTCGAGGGGAGCAGTTCTTC
CDR3 protein: CASSLNPRGEQFF

D gene: TRBD1
J gene: TRBJ2-2
clone size: few
V gene: TRBV6-1
CDR3 length: 16
CDR3 DNA: TGTGCCAGCACCTCGCTGGGACAGGGGAACACCGGGGAGCTGTTTTTT
CDR3 protein: CASTSLGQGNTGELFF

D gene: TRBD2
J gene: TRBJ2-5
clone size: few
V gene: TRBV7-2
CDR3 length: 16
CDR3 DNA: TGTGCCAGCAGCTTAGCGGGTACTAGCGGGAGGGAGACCCAGTACTTC
CDR3 protein: CASSLAGTSGRETQYF

D gene: -
J gene: TRBJ1-1
clone size: many
V gene: TRBV27
CDR3 length: 13
CDR3 DNA: TGTGCCAGCAGTTTAGGACAGATCACTGAAGCTTTCTTT
CDR3 protein: CASSLGQITEAFF

D gene: -
J gene: TRBJ2-3
clone size: few
V gene: TRBV5-1
CDR3 length: 15
CDR3 DNA: TGCGCCAGCAGCTTGTACGGGGTTCCCCCAGATACGCAGTATTTT
CDR3 protein: CASSLYGVPPDTQYF